The 27 T cell receptor beta chains given below trace back to one sample, sequenced in a study of regulatory T cells in long-lasting Graves disease. TCR beta libraries were built with iRepertoire HTBI primers and Arm-PCR of CDR3 regions. TCRdb re-called the multiplex PCR reads with MiXCR, one entry per CDR3 protein. Here the sample spans 400,000 to 500,000 distinct CDR3 sequences, about 21% being singletons. Time point: persistent/refractory GD, antithyroid drugs over 5 years with positive TRAb. Extracted PBMC RNA gave rise to the TCR library. The sample here was peripheral blood mononuclear cells (PBMCs), taken when the disease was refractory, from a patient treated with antithyroid drugs. The receptors come from a female donor with Graves disease.

This clonotype occurred many times. The gene calls are TRBV28 and TRBJ1-4; TRBD1 matches at 9 bases. This CDR3 comprises 14 residues. CDR1 and CDR2 from the germline V gene are MDHEN and SYDVKM. After removal of 5 bases from V and 7 bases from J, the junction contained 5 bases not matched to a gene. The CDR3 sequence is CASSTGQGFEKLFF. CDR3 nucleotide sequence: TGTGCCAGCAGTACGGGACAGGGTTTTGAAAAACTGTTTTTT.

J is TRBJ2-3 and V is TRBV28, with D perhaps TRBD1 or TRBD2 (6 bases each). Per germline, CDR1 MDHEN and CDR2 SYDVKM. Trimming took off 7 bases at V and 2 bases at J, with 10 bases between the two ends. The CDR3 is made up of 13 amino acids. CDR3 DNA: TGTGCCAGCAACAGGGACTTCACAGATACGCAGTATTTT. Translating it yields CASNRDFTDTQYF.

Ten or more counts support this clonotype. The rearrangement joins TRBV28 to TRBJ1-1; tentative D call: TRBD1 (6 bases). Germline CDR1 is MDHEN and CDR2 is SYDVKM. The CDR3 totals 16 residues. The V end was cut by 5 bases, the J end by 4 bases, with 20 bases between. The CDR3 spells CASSPSPGAGGTEAFF. The CDR3 DNA is TGTGCCAGCAGTCCCAGTCCAGGGGCGGGGGGCACTGAAGCTTTCTTT.

This chain joins TRBV19 and TRBJ1-5; a possible D gene is TRBD1 (5 bases). CDR1 is LNHDA, CDR2 SQIVND, per germline (reference sequence). The V gene lost 1 base and the J gene lost 3 bases, with 10 bases spanning the gap. The CDR3 extends over 15 amino acids. This CDR3 reads CASSIGDRNNQPQHF. CDR3 in DNA: TGTGCCAGTAGTATAGGTGACAGAAACAATCAGCCCCAGCATTTT.

The table lists this clonotype with a few counts. The rearrangement links TRBV4-2 to TRBJ2-4; 9 positions match TRBD2. There are 17 residues in the CDR3. With 5 bases clipped from V and 5 bases from J, the junction kept 13 bases outside the gene matches. Germline V gene sequence: CDR1 LGHNA, CDR2 YNFKEQ. The CDR3 DNA is TGTGCCAGCAGCTTGCAGTCGGCAACTAGCGGGCAAAACATTCAGTACTTC. This codes for CASSLQSATSGQNIQYF.

This clonotype was counted a few times. The V gene is TRBV18, the J gene TRBJ1-2; no reliable D call. The CDR3 is 17 residues long. Trimming removed 1 base at V and 4 bases at J, with 19 bases between. Germline lookup yields CDR1 KGHSH and CDR2 LQKENI. The CDR3 DNA reads TGTGCCAGCTCACCACTCTGGGATCCGGGAGCTAGCTATGGCTACACCTTC. Translated: CASSPLWDPGASYGYTF.

This clonotype was found many times. This rearrangement joins TRBV28 to TRBJ2-7, with D possibly called TRBD1 or TRBD2 (7 bases each). This CDR3 is 11 amino acids long. V gave up 6 bases and J gave up 8 bases, with 11 bases separating them. The germline V gene has CDR1 MDHEN and CDR2 SYDVKM. Written as DNA, the CDR3 is TGTGCCAGCAGCCAGGGGGGGAAGCAGTACTTC. It is translated as CASSQGGKQYF. Based on the CDR3 plus reference TRBV28 and TRBJ2-7, the full variable domain is DVKVTQSSRYLVKRTGEKVFLECVQDMDHENMFWYRQDPGLGLRLIYFSYDVKMKEKGDIPEGYSVSREKKERFSLILESASTNQTSMYLCASSQGGKQYFGPGTRLTVT.

The V call is TRBV5-1, the J call TRBJ2-1; maybe TRBD2 (6 bases). The CDR3 has 15 amino acids. Trimming pared 1 base from V and 2 bases from J, leaving 10 bases between. The germline CDR1 and CDR2 sequences are SGHRS and YFSETQ. The CDR3 reads CASSLTGLAYNEQFF. The CDR3 coding sequence is TGCGCCAGCAGCTTGACGGGACTTGCCTACAATGAGCAGTTCTTC.

This clonotype was counted between two and nine times. The chain combines TRBV29-1 with TRBJ1-4; the D gene is possibly TRBD1 (5 bases). Germline V lookup: CDR1 SQVTM, CDR2 ANQGSEA. With 4 bases removed from V and 6 bases from J, the gap between germline ends came to 12 bases. The CDR3 has 13 amino acids. CDR3 region: CSVGAGGDEKLFF. The CDR3 nucleotides read TGCAGCGTTGGGGCGGGGGGGGATGAAAAACTGTTTTTT.

This clonotype was counted only a few times. The J gene is TRBJ2-2, the V gene TRBV6-1; perhaps D is TRBD1 or TRBD2 (5 bases each). Germline CDR1 MNHNS, CDR2 SASEGT. The V end was cut by 6 bases, the J end by 4 bases, with 18 bases between. This CDR3 is 16 amino acids long. Here the CDR3 DNA reads TGTGCCAGCAGACGCCGGGACCCCGCGGCCACCGGGGAGCTGTTTTTT. It encodes CASRRRDPAATGELFF.

This clonotype was observed a single time. The chain is built from TRBV7-3 and TRBJ1-5; unclear D gene. V was cut by 7 bases and J by 0 bases, with 13 bases left in between. Germline-derived CDR1 and CDR2 are SGHTA and FQGTGA. The CDR3 consists of 15 residues. CDR3 protein: CASNLRRYSNQPQHF. CDR3 DNA: TGTGCCAGCAATCTTAGGCGCTATAGCAATCAGCCCCAGCATTTT.

In this sample, this clonotype turned up many times. The J gene is TRBJ1-5, the V gene TRBV28; D unclear. The CDR3 runs to 12 residues. The V end was cut by 7 bases, the J end by 4 bases, with 8 bases between. Germline CDR1 is MDHEN and CDR2 is SYDVKM. As DNA, the CDR3 is TGTGCCAGCACAACGGCAAATCAGCCCCAGCATTTT. Amino acids: CASTTANQPQHF. The full variable domain, in which reference TRBV28 and TRBJ1-5 provide the parts outside the CDR3, is DVKVTQSSRYLVKRTGEKVFLECVQDMDHENMFWYRQDPGLGLRLIYFSYDVKMKEKGDIPEGYSVSREKKERFSLILESASTNQTSMYLCASTTANQPQHFGDGTRLSIL.

The chain uses TRBV9 and TRBJ1-5; no definite D call. The CDR3 consists of 13 residues. CDR1 SGDLS and CDR2 YYNGEE come from the germline V gene. Trimming removed 2 bases from V and 3 bases from J, with 6 bases in between. CDR3 bases: TGTGCCAGCAGCGTGAACAACAATCAGCCCCAGCATTTT. Encoded protein: CASSVNNNQPQHF.

CDR3 region: CSATSSAGVFYEQYF. The DNA of the CDR3 is TGCAGTGCTACCTCTTCAGCGGGAGTTTTCTACGAGCAGTACTTC. The chain has TRBV20-1 and TRBJ2-7; 8 bases fit TRBD2. This CDR3 is 15 amino acids long. CDR1 DFQATT and CDR2 SNEGSKA come from the germline V gene (reference sequence). The V segment lost 4 bases and the J segment 3 bases; nucleotides outside the gene matches: 11.

The chain couples TRBV7-2 to TRBJ2-5; D may be TRBD2 (5 bases). The V gene's germline CDR1 is SGHTA and CDR2 FQGNSA. The V end was cut by 5 bases, the J end by 2 bases, with 18 bases between. This CDR3 spans 16 amino acids. CDR3 nucleotides: TGTGCCAGCAGCCAAGACCGGGCGGGTCAACAAGAGACCCAGTACTTC. The encoded protein is CASSQDRAGQQETQYF.

This clonotype was counted ten times or more. The CDR3 coding sequence is TGTGCCAGCAGTTACTCGGGCGGGAGGAGCTCCTACGAGCAGTACTTC. Its translation is CASSYSGGRSSYEQYF. The chain carries TRBV6-5 and TRBJ2-7; 8 nucleotides agree with TRBD2. The CDR3 runs to 16 residues. Germline V CDR1 and CDR2: MNHEY, SVGAGI. The ends lost 0 bases at V and 0 bases at J; junction bases unmatched: 4.

This clonotype came up many times. V gene TRBV27 combines with J gene TRBJ1-2, with D unclear. The CDR3 has 13 residues. The germline V gene has CDR1 MNHEY and CDR2 SMNVEV (reference sequence). The V end was cut by 3 bases, the J end by 4 bases, with 9 bases between. The CDR3: CASSLGEIYGYTF. The CDR3, as DNA: TGTGCCAGCAGTTTGGGTGAGATCTATGGCTACACCTTC.

This clonotype was detected many times. CDR3 sequence reads: CASSESTGGESPYGYTF. In nucleotides, the CDR3 is TGTGCCAGCAGTGAGTCGACAGGGGGAGAATCCCCCTATGGCTACACCTTC. The chain employs TRBV2 and TRBJ1-2; TRBD1 matches 9 bases. The length of the CDR3 is 17 residues. Germline CDR1 SNHLY, CDR2 FYNNEI. Germline trimming cut 3 bases from V and 4 bases from J; bases unmatched to any gene: 12.

This chain links TRBV4-1 with TRBJ2-2; the D gene could be TRBD1 or TRBD2 (6 bases each). Germline V gene lookup returns CDR1 MGHRA and CDR2 YSYEKL. With 6 bases removed from V and 2 bases from J, the gap between germline ends came to 16 bases. The CDR3 totals 16 residues. CDR3 sequence: CASRLTGRSNTGELFF. DNA of the CDR3: TGCGCCAGCAGGCTTACAGGGAGGTCAAACACCGGGGAGCTGTTTTTT.

Ten or more counts support this clonotype. This chain uses TRBV10-2 with TRBJ2-5; weak D call: TRBD2 (6 bases). CDR3 length equals 14 residues. Trimming removed 3 bases from V and 1 base from J, with 9 bases in between. Germline CDR1 reads WSHSY; CDR2 reads SAAADI. CDR3 in DNA: TGCGCCAGCAGTGATCCGGGACTCCAAGAGACCCAGTACTTC. Amino acid sequence: CASSDPGLQETQYF.

The genes are TRBV19 and TRBJ2-1; D is undetermined. CDR3 size: 12 residues. Per the germline V gene, CDR1 is LNHDA and CDR2 is SQIVND (reference sequence). With 10 bases removed from V and 6 bases from J, the gap between germline ends came to 13 bases. The CDR3 region is CATISNFNEQFF. CDR3 bases: TGTGCCACCATTTCTAATTTCAATGAGCAGTTCTTC.

This clonotype was found many times. This chain joins TRBV2 and TRBJ1-2; no reliable D call. V lost 2 bases and J 5 bases, leaving 9 bases between the germline ends. The germline gives CDR1 SNHLY, CDR2 FYNNEI. This CDR3 has 13 amino acids. The CDR3 nucleotides read TGTGCCAGCAGTGAATCCTTGCGTTATGGCTACACCTTC. As protein: CASSESLRYGYTF.

This clonotype was recorded many times. CDR3 sequence: CASSPSDRANTEAFF. In DNA form, the CDR3 reads TGTGCCAGCAGTCCCTCGGACAGGGCGAACACTGAAGCTTTCTTT. The genes are TRBV28 and TRBJ1-1; 8 nucleotides align to TRBD1. CDR3 length: 15 residues. The V gene's germline CDR1 is MDHEN and CDR2 SYDVKM. Germline trimming cut 5 bases from V and 1 base from J; bases unmatched to any gene: 6.

The CDR3 coding sequence is TGCAGTGCTAGAGGGCCGAGCGGGAGCTCCTACGAGCAGTACTTC. Its translation: CSARGPSGSSYEQYF. J is TRBJ2-7 and V is TRBV20-1; 8 bases map to TRBD2. This CDR3 is built from 15 residues. After removal of 1 base from V and 0 bases from J, the junction contained 5 bases not matched to a gene. Germline loops: CDR1 DFQATT, CDR2 SNEGSKA (reference sequence).

This clonotype has ten or more counts. The CDR3 spells CASSAFQGQPGELFF. The CDR3 nucleotides read TGTGCCAGCAGCGCGTTCCAGGGCCAACCGGGGGAGCTGTTTTTT. The chain couples TRBV12-3 or TRBV12-4 to TRBJ2-2, with D tentatively TRBD1 (5 bases). Trimming pared 6 bases from V and 8 bases from J, leaving 19 bases between. The CDR3 runs 15 residues.

The V call is TRBV15, the J call TRBJ2-7; D is unresolved. Germline V gene sequence: CDR1 LNHNV, CDR2 YYDKDF (reference sequence). This CDR3 contains 15 residues. V lost 5 bases and J lost 0, with 14 bases in between. In DNA form, the CDR3 reads TGTGCCACCAGCCAAACCCCGCGGCACTCCTACGAGCAGTACTTC. Amino acids: CATSQTPRHSYEQYF. Combining the CDR3 with reference TRBV15 and TRBJ2-7 gives the whole variable domain DAMVIQNPRYQVTQFGKPVTLSCSQTLNHNVMYWYQQKSSQAPKLLFHYYDKDFNNEADTPDNFQSRRPNTSFCFLDIRSPGLGDTAMYLCATSQTPRHSYEQYFGPGTRLTVT.

Remarks on this clonotype: A much larger clone differs from this one at a single base, so this may be a read error. V gene TRBV28 combines with J gene TRBJ1-5; TRBD1 is a possible D gene (6 bases). The CDR3 contains 16 residues. Per the germline V gene, CDR1 is MDHEN and CDR2 is SYDVKM. As DNA, the CDR3 is TGTGCCAGCAATTTAAGGGGGGCGACAGGCGATCAGCCCCAGCATTTT. It encodes CASNLRGATGDQPQHF.